This T cell receptor (beta chain) was retrieved from a study of blood T cells in healthy people across ages. The overall study: Through template switching, about one barcoded beta molecule was captured per two T cells, as measured in model experiments.

Germline CDR1 is SGHDN and CDR2 is FVKESK. The length of the CDR3 is 14 residues. The donors, healthy Caucasians from Russia, were aged roughly 6 to 100. Isolation recovered at least 6.5 million PBMCs from every sample. Using a J-beta primer mix together with a sample-barcoded 5' primer, a second PCR was run for about 6 to 11 cycles. Every sample produced at least 2.5 million CDR3-containing paired-end reads. Via MiXCR, TCRdb re-called the 5' RACE reads, giving one row per CDR3 protein. The table shows hundreds of thousands of distinct CDR3 sequences, with around three fifths occurring only once. This TCR was recovered from a man aged 35-49 years in good health. The sequenced sample consisted of blood. V and J are TRBV14 and TRBJ2-4; 8 positions agree with TRBD1. The DNA end is a closer match to TRBJ2-7, so the J assignment may be wrong. The DNA of the CDR3 is TGTGCCAGCAGCAGCCGGGACAGGTCCAACGAGCAGTACTTC. Encoded protein: CASSSRDRSNEQYF.